This T cell receptor beta chain was sequenced for a study of beta chain features in type 1 diabetes. Study-level points and caveats: Type 1 diabetes patients had TCRB CDR3s that were shorter (moderately but significantly so) in all four CD4+ subsets.

Germline lookup yields CDR1 LGHNA and CDR2 YSLEER. V dropped 0 bases and J dropped 0 bases, with 10 bases sitting between them. This CDR3 region has 16 residues. Expressed TCRB transcripts got sequenced, as all isolated RNA was reverse transcribed. Clones were sequenced by immunoSEQ multiplex PCR, and TCRdb holds only the in-frame ones, with some missing. Here the sample spans 350,000 to 400,000 clones, about 12% being singletons. Naive, central memory, regulatory and stem cell-like memory cells within the CD4+ compartment were sorted using CD45RO/CCR7/CD25/CD127/CD95/CD27. Sorted cells reached over 98% purity in every population. Regarding this clone: Its antigen is still unknown.

The J gene is TRBJ2-3, the V gene TRBV4-3; tentative D call: TRBD2 (7 bases). The clonotype comes from a woman in her late teens or twenties with type 1 diabetes. Sequencing input: naive CD4+ T cells from blood. The CDR3 DNA sequence: TGCGCCAGCAGCCAAGATCGGGGGGCTAGCACAGATACGCAGTATTTT. Translating gives CASSQDRGASTDTQYF.